A single T cell receptor (beta chain) is shown here with its context. TCRdb's copy holds only in-frame clones and misses some; the assay was immunoSEQ multiplex PCR. The table includes under 200,000 clones, just over 95% detected once. The data derive from a study of control samples from healthy donors and cancer patients. The CDR3 covers 16 residues. The trim removed 5 bases at V and 2 bases at J, leaving 10 bases unmatched. Germline V lookup: CDR1 PRHDT, CDR2 FYEKMQ (reference sequence). Sequencing was carried out using blood. This receptor was obtained from a woman in her twenties or thirties in good health. V usage is TRBV13 and J usage is TRBJ2-7; 9 bases are a match to TRBD1. The CDR3 reads CASSQNGQGTTYEQYF. CDR3 nucleotides: TGTGCCAGCAGCCAAAACGGACAGGGGACTACCTACGAGCAGTACTTC.